What follows are 25 T cell receptor beta chains derived from one specimen sequenced in a study of CD8+ T cells in alopecia areata. Extraction of RNA preceded its reverse transcription into cDNA, which served as the sequencing template. Clones were sequenced by immunoSEQ multiplex PCR, and TCRdb holds only the in-frame ones, with some missing. Of 150,000 to 200,000 clones in the sample, 59% were seen once. The sequences come from CD4+ T cells sorted from blood, collected at week 0. Receptor source: a human donor with alopecia areata.

A single count supports this clone. This sample also contains other DNA sequences that code for the same CDR3. The genes are TRBV19 and TRBJ1-5, with a tentative D call TRBD1 (5 bases). The V gene lost 0 bases and the J gene lost 2 bases, with 5 bases spanning the gap. The CDR3 is 14 amino acids. Per germline, CDR1 LNHDA and CDR2 SQIVND (reference sequence). The CDR3 DNA reads TGTGCCAGTAGTATAGACAGGGGCAATCAGCCCCAGCATTTT. This gives the protein CASSIDRGNQPQHF.

With regard to this clone: This same CDR3 is encoded by further DNA sequences in the sample. J is TRBJ1-5 and V is TRBV29-1; 8 bases fit TRBD1. V gave up 6 bases and J gave up 7 bases; unmatched junction bases: 8. There are 13 residues in the CDR3. From germline, CDR1 is SQVTM and CDR2 ANQGSEA. The CDR3 DNA follows: TGCAGCGTGGCCGGACAGGGAGGACAGCCCCAGCATTTT. Its protein product is CSVAGQGGQPQHF.

This sequence joins TRBV30 and TRBJ2-6, with D uncertain. This CDR3 contains 15 residues. V was clipped by 0 bases and J by 2 bases, with 8 bases between them. Germline V gives CDR1 GTSNPN, CDR2 SVGIG (reference sequence). DNA of the CDR3: TGTGCCTGGAGTGTAAAAGGGACTGGGGCCAACGTCCTGACTTTC. Protein: CAWSVKGTGANVLTF.

The table lists this clone with a count of one. The chain is built from TRBV30 and TRBJ1-5; D gene ambiguous. Trimming took off 1 base at V and 9 bases at J, with 10 bases between the two ends. The CDR3 has 12 amino acids. CDR1 is GTSNPN, CDR2 SVGIG, per germline (reference sequence). CDR3 DNA sequence: TGTGCCTGGAGTGGGACCCCTGGGCCCCAGCATTTT. Protein sequence: CAWSGTPGPQHF.

The V gene is TRBV7-3, the J gene TRBJ2-5; D not certain. Trimming removed 2 bases from V and 4 bases from J, with 8 bases in between. The CDR3 is made up of 13 amino acids. Germline lookup yields CDR1 SGHTA and CDR2 FQGTGA. The CDR3 nucleotides read TGTGCCAGCAGCTTAGACCCAGCAGAGACCCAGTACTTC. As protein: CASSLDPAETQYF. Full variable domain (missing parts from reference TRBV7-3 and TRBJ2-5): GAGVSQTPSNKVTEKGKYVELRCDPISGHTALYWYRQSLGQGPEFLIYFQGTGAADDSGLPNDRFFAVRPEGSVSTLKIQRTERGDSAVYLCASSLDPAETQYFGPGTRLLVL.

The gene calls are TRBV2 and TRBJ1-4, with a weak D call TRBD1 (5 bases). The CDR3 is 16 residues long. Germline V gene sequence: CDR1 SNHLY, CDR2 FYNNEI. V lost 4 bases, J lost 8 bases, and 20 bases lay in between. CDR3 sequence (DNA): TGTGCCAGCAGTGTAGGCGGTCAGGGAGAAGGAGAAAAACTGTTTTTT. Its protein product is CASSVGGQGEGEKLFF.

V and J are TRBV5-6 and TRBJ2-7; unclear D gene. Trimming shortened V by 4 bases and J by 1 base, and 12 bases separated the two germline ends. Germline loops: CDR1 SGHDT, CDR2 YYEEEE. There are 14 residues in the CDR3. CDR3 bases: TGTGCCAGCAGCCGGGTGGCAGAATCCTACGAGCAGTACTTC. Protein sequence: CASSRVAESYEQYF.

V usage is TRBV7-9 and J usage is TRBJ1-1; perhaps TRBD1 as D (5 bases). Trimming stripped 6 bases from V and 4 bases from J, with 24 bases between. The CDR3 is made up of 17 amino acids. Germline V gene sequence: CDR1 SEHNR, CDR2 FQNEAQ (reference sequence). The CDR3 region has the DNA TGTGCCAGCAGGTTGGAACGACAGCTTACGGGAAGCACTGAAGCTTTCTTT. The encoded protein is CASRLERQLTGSTEAFF.

This rearrangement joins TRBV10-2 to TRBJ2-7; 7 positions agree with TRBD2. Germline CDR1 reads WSHSY; CDR2 reads SAAADI. The V and J ends lost 0 bases and 5 bases, in that order; junction bases with no gene match: 7. This CDR3 has 15 residues. The DNA for the CDR3 is TGCGCCAGCAGTGAGTCGTCGGGGGGATTGCACGAGCAGTACTTC. Translation gives CASSESSGGLHEQYF.

This sequence joins TRBV25-1 and TRBJ2-7; the D gene could be TRBD1 or TRBD2 (5 bases each). The CDR3 spans 14 residues. Germline CDR1 is MGHDK and CDR2 is SYGVNS. V was trimmed by 4 bases and J by 5 bases, leaving 15 bases between them. The CDR3, as DNA: TGTGCCAGCAGTGCCCAGGGACCTAGGGACGAGCAGTACTTC. Its translation is CASSAQGPRDEQYF.

V is TRBV2 and J is TRBJ1-5; D is possibly TRBD1 (6 bases). Germline CDR1 and CDR2: SNHLY and FYNNEI. This CDR3 spans 13 amino acids. Trimming took off 4 bases at V and 11 bases at J, with 15 bases between the two ends. This CDR3 reads CASSVYQGQTQHF. For the CDR3, the DNA is TGTGCCAGCAGTGTTTACCAGGGGCAGACCCAGCATTTT.

J is TRBJ1-3 and V is TRBV11-3, with D uncertain. Germline V gene data show CDR1 as SGHNT and CDR2 as YENEEA. Trimming took 10 bases from V and 0 from J, leaving 16 bases between them. CDR3 length: 15 amino acids. Here the CDR3 reads CATSTGQFSGNTIYF. The CDR3, as DNA: TGTGCCACTTCGACGGGCCAATTCTCTGGAAACACCATATATTTT.

The J gene is TRBJ1-2, the V gene TRBV6-1, with a weak D call TRBD1 (6 bases). Trimming removed 5 bases from V and 4 bases from J, with 8 bases in between. The germline V gene encodes CDR1 MNHNS and CDR2 SASEGT. The CDR3 spans 12 residues. CDR3 region: CASSSQGYGYTF. CDR3 DNA sequence: TGTGCCAGCAGTTCACAGGGCTATGGCTACACCTTC.

This chain connects TRBV11-3 to TRBJ1-1, with TRBD1 as a possible D gene (5 bases). CDR3 size: 14 residues. V lost 3 bases to trimming and J lost 0 bases, with 8 bases between them. Germline V gene data show CDR1 as SGHNT and CDR2 as YENEEA. The CDR3 DNA follows: TGTGCCAGCAGCTTGGGACGGATGAACACTGAAGCTTTCTTT. It yields the protein CASSLGRMNTEAFF. The full variable domain, rest sourced from reference TRBV11-3 and TRBJ1-1, is EAGVVQSPRYKIIEKKQPVAFWCNPISGHNTLYWYLQNLGQGPELLIRYENEEAVDDSQLPKDRFSAERLKGVDSTLKIQPAELGDSAVYLCASSLGRMNTEAFFGQGTRLTVV.

The chain carries TRBV20-1 and TRBJ2-1, with TRBD1 matching 7 bases. Germline V gene lookup returns CDR1 DFQATT and CDR2 SNEGSKA (reference sequence). V lost 6 bases and J lost 6; bases outside the gene matches: 2. The CDR3 is made up of 11 amino acids. CDR3 region: CSATGVNEQFF. The CDR3 DNA sequence: TGCAGTGCAACAGGGGTCAATGAGCAGTTCTTC.

The chain employs TRBV30 and TRBJ2-2; D gene uncertain. Germline V gene lookup returns CDR1 GTSNPN and CDR2 SVGIG (reference sequence). Trimming shortened V by 6 bases and J by 7 bases, and 9 bases separated the two germline ends. This CDR3 spans 11 amino acids. As DNA, the CDR3 is TGTGCCTGCCGGAATGTCGGGGAGCTGTTTTTT. Its protein is CACRNVGELFF.

This clone has only one observation. The chain uses TRBV5-1 and TRBJ1-3, with 8 bases fitting TRBD1. The junction had 6 bases not matched to a gene; V was cut back by 4 bases and J by 3 bases. In germline, CDR1 is SGHRS, CDR2 YFSETQ. The CDR3 length is 15 residues. The CDR3 region has the DNA TGCGCCAGCAGCCGTGACAGGGGTAATGGAAACACCATATATTTT. Its protein is CASSRDRGNGNTIYF.

The CDR3 DNA reads TGTGCCAGCTCTTCTGAGGGGGTCACGAACACCGGGGAGCTGTTTTTT. It is translated as CASSSEGVTNTGELFF. The chain couples TRBV18 to TRBJ2-2; D possibly corresponds to TRBD1 (6 bases). Germline V gives CDR1 KGHSH, CDR2 LQKENI. Trimming removed 6 bases at V and 0 bases at J, with 14 bases between. This CDR3 is built from 16 residues.

This clone was detected only a few times. V gene TRBV29-1 combines with J gene TRBJ2-7; 8 bases agree with TRBD1. CDR1 and CDR2 (germline): SQVTM, ANQGSEA. CDR3 length: 13 residues. Trimming took 5 bases from V and 6 from J; bases not matched to a gene: 9. CDR3 sequence (DNA): TGCAGCGTTACGGACAGGGCCGTGGGCGAGCAGTACTTC. Translated: CSVTDRAVGEQYF.

V usage is TRBV29-1 and J usage is TRBJ1-2; D remains ambiguous. V lost 7 bases, J lost 2 bases, and 20 bases lay in between. This CDR3 is 15 amino acids long. CDR1 SQVTM and CDR2 ANQGSEA come from the germline V gene. CDR3: CSAHMMYRGNYGYTF. DNA of the CDR3: TGCAGCGCACATATGATGTACAGAGGCAACTATGGCTACACCTTC.

V gene TRBV29-1 combines with J gene TRBJ1-2; 7 positions match TRBD1. The germline CDR1 and CDR2 sequences are SQVTM and ANQGSEA. CDR3 length equals 12 residues. J was trimmed by 6 bases and V by 6 bases; bases with no gene match: 7. The CDR3 protein is CSVRQGTDGYTF. In DNA, the CDR3 is TGCAGCGTCCGACAGGGTACGGATGGCTACACCTTC.

V is TRBV30 and J is TRBJ2-5; possibly TRBD1 for D (5 bases). CDR1 is GTSNPN, CDR2 SVGIG, per germline (reference sequence). This CDR3 comprises 13 residues. V lost 4 bases and J 4 bases, leaving 13 bases between the germline ends. The CDR3 loop reads CAWTGGRGETQYF. CDR3 DNA: TGTGCCTGGACTGGCGGAAGGGGAGAGACCCAGTACTTC.

V gene TRBV7-8 combines with J gene TRBJ2-5; possibly TRBD1 or TRBD2 for D (5 bases each). Germline lookup yields CDR1 SGHVS and CDR2 FQNEAQ. The CDR3 covers 13 residues. With 1 base removed from V and 4 bases from J, the gap between germline ends came to 7 bases. Written as DNA, the CDR3 is TGTGCCAGCAGCTTAGTGGGGACAGAGACCCAGTACTTC. This codes for CASSLVGTETQYF.

The chain carries TRBV30 and TRBJ1-2; D gene uncertain. Germline CDR1 and CDR2: GTSNPN and SVGIG (reference sequence). V was trimmed by 0 bases and J by 2 bases, leaving 13 bases between them. The CDR3 contains 15 residues. This chain's CDR3 is CAWSVWNSLNYGYTF. CDR3 bases: TGTGCCTGGAGTGTTTGGAACAGCTTAAACTATGGCTACACCTTC.

V and J are TRBV6-5 and TRBJ2-6; no definite D call. Germline lookup yields CDR1 MNHEY and CDR2 SVGAGI. There are 14 residues in the CDR3. Trimming shortened V by 6 bases and J by 4 bases, and 10 bases separated the two germline ends. CDR3 residues: CASSELTGANVLTF. Written as DNA, the CDR3 is TGTGCCAGCAGCGAACTAACCGGGGCCAACGTCCTGACTTTC.